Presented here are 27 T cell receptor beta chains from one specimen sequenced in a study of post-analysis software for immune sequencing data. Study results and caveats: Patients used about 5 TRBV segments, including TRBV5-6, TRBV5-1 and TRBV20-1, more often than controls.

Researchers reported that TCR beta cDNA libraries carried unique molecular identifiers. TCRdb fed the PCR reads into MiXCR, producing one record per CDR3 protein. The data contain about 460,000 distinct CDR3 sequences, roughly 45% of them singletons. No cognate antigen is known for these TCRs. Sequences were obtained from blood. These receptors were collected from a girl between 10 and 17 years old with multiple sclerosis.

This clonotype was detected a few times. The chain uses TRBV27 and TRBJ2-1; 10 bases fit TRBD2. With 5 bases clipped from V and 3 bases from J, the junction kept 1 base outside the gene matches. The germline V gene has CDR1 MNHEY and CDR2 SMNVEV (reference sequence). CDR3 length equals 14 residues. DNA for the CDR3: TGTGCCAGCAGTCGACTAGCGGGCTACAATGAGCAGTTCTTC. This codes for CASSRLAGYNEQFF.

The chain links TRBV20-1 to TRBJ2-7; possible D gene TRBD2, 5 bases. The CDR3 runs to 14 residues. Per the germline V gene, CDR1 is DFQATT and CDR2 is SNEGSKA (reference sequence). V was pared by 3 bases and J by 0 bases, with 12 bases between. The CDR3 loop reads CSARGSGSSYEQYF. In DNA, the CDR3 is TGCAGTGCTAGGGGCAGCGGCAGCTCCTACGAGCAGTACTTC.

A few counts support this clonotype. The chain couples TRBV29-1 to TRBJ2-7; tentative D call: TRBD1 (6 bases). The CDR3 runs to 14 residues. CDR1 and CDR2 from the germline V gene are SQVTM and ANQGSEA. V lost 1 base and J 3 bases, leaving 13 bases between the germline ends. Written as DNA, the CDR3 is TGCAGCGTTGAAGTACAGGGCACTAGCTACGAGCAGTACTTC. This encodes CSVEVQGTSYEQYF.

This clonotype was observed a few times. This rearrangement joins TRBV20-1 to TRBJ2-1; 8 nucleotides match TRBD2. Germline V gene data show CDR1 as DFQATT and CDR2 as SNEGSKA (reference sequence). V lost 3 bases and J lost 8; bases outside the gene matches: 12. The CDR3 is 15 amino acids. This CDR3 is CSASYAGTRLYEQFF. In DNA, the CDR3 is TGCAGTGCTAGCTACGCCGGGACTAGGCTCTATGAGCAGTTCTTC.

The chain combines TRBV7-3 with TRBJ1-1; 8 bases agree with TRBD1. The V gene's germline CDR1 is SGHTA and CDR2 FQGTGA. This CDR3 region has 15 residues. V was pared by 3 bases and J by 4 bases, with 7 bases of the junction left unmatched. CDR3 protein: CASSLTNTGGTEAFF. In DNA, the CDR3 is TGTGCCAGCAGCTTGACAAATACAGGGGGCACTGAAGCTTTCTTT.

In nucleotides, the CDR3 is TGTGCCAGCAGTCCGGGGGGCCTCGAGCAGTTCTTC. This sequence encodes CASSPGGLEQFF. The chain uses TRBV7-9 and TRBJ2-1; possibly TRBD2 for D (7 bases). Germline CDR1 reads SEHNR; CDR2 reads FQNEAQ (reference sequence). This CDR3 spans 12 amino acids. V was cut by 6 bases and J by 10 bases, with 13 bases left in between.

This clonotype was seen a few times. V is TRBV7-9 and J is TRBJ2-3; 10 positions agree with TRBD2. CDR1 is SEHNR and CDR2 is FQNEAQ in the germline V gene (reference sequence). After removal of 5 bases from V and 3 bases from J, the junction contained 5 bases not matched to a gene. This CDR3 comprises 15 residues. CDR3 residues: CASSAGLAETDTQYF. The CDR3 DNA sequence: TGTGCCAGCAGCGCAGGACTAGCGGAGACAGATACGCAGTATTTT.

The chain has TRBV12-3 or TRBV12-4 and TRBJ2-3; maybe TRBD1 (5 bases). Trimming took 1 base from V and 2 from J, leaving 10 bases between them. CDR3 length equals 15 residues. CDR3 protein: CASSLGTKLTDTQYF. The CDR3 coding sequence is TGTGCCAGCAGTTTAGGGACAAAACTCACAGATACGCAGTATTTT.

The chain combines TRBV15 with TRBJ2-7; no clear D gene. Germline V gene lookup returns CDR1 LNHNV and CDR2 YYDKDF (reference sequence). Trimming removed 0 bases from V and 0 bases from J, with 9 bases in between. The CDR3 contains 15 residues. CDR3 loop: CATSRDRPNSYEQYF. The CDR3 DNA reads TGTGCCACCAGCAGAGATCGGCCGAACTCCTACGAGCAGTACTTC.

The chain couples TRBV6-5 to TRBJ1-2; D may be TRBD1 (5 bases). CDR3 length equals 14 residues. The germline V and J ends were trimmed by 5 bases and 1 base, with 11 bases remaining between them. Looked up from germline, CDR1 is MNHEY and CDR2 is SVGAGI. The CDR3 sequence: CASSRDVSNYGYTF. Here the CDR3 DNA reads TGTGCCAGCAGTCGGGACGTTAGTAACTATGGCTACACCTTC.

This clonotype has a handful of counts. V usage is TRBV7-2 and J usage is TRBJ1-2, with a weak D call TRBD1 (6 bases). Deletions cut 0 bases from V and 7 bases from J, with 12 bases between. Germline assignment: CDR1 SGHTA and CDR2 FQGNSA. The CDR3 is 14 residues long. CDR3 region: CASSLAGGRGGYTF. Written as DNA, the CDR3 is TGTGCCAGCAGCTTAGCAGGGGGTCGCGGTGGCTACACCTTC.

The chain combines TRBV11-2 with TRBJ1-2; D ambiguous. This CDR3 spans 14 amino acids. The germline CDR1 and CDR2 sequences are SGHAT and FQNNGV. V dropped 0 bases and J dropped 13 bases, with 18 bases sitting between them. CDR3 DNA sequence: TGTGCCAGCAGCTTAGAACCTGCGCCAGTAGTCGCCACCTTC. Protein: CASSLEPAPVVATF. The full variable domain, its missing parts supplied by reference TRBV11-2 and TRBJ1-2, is EAGVAQSPRYKIIEKRQSVAFWCNPISGHATLYWYQQILGQGPKLLIQFQNNGVVDDSQLPKDRFSAERLKGVDSTLKIQPAKLEDSAVYLCASSLEPAPVVATFGSGTRLTVV.

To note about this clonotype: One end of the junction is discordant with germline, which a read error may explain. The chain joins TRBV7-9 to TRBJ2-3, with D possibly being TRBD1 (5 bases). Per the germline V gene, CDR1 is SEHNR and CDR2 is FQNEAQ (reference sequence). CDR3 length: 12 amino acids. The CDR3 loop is CAGRASADTQYF. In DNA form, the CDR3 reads TGTGCCGGCAGGGCAAGCGCAGATACGCAGTATTTT.

The CDR3 region is CASSSPMGISYEQYF. The CDR3 bases are TGTGCCAGCAGCTCCCCGATGGGCATCTCCTACGAGCAGTACTTC. The chain is built from TRBV7-9 and TRBJ2-7; D not certain. CDR1 and CDR2 from the germline V gene are SEHNR and FQNEAQ (reference sequence). V was clipped by 4 bases and J by 0 bases, with 13 bases between them. This CDR3 contains 15 residues.

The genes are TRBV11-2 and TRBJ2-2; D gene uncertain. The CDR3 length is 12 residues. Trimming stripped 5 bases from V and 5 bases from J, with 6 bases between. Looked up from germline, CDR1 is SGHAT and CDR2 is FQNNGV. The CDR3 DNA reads TGTGCCAGCAGCCAATCAACCGGGGAGCTGTTTTTT. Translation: CASSQSTGELFF.

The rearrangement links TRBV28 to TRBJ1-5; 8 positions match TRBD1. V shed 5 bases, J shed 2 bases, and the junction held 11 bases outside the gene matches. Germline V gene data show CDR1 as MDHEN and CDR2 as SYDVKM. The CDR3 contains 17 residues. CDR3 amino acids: CASSPRTGLKGNQPQHF. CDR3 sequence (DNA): TGTGCCAGCAGTCCTCGGACAGGGCTTAAGGGCAATCAGCCCCAGCATTTT.

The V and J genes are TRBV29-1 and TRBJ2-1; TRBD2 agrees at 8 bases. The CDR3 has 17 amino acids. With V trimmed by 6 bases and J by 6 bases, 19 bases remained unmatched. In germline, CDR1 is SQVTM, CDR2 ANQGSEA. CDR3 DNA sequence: TGCAGCGTCCGAACCTCCACACCGGGAGGGAAAGTCAATGAGCAGTTCTTC. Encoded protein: CSVRTSTPGGKVNEQFF.

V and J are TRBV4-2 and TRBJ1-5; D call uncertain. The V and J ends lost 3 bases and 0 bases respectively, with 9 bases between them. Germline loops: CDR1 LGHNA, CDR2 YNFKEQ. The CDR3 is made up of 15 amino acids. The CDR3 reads CASSQDHPSNQPQHF. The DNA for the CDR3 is TGTGCCAGCAGCCAGGATCACCCTAGCAATCAGCCCCAGCATTTT.

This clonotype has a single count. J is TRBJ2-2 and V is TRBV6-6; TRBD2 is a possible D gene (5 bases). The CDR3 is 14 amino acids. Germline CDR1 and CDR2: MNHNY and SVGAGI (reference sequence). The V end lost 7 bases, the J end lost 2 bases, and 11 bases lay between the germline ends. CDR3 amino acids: CASTRTGNTGELFF. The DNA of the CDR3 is TGTGCCAGCACCCGGACGGGAAACACCGGGGAGCTGTTTTTT.

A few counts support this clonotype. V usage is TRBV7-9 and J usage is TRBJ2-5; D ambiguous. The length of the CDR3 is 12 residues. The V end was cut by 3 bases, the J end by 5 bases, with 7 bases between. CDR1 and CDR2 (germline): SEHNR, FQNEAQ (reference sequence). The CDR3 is CASSFVGETQYF. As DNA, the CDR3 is TGTGCCAGCAGCTTCGTAGGGGAGACCCAGTACTTC. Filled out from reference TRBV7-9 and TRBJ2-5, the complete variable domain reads DTGVSQNPRHKITKRGQNVTFRCDPISEHNRLYWYRQTLGQGPEFLTYFQNEAQLEKSRLLSDRFSAERPKGSFSTLEIQRTEQGDSAMYLCASSFVGETQYFGPGTRLLVL.

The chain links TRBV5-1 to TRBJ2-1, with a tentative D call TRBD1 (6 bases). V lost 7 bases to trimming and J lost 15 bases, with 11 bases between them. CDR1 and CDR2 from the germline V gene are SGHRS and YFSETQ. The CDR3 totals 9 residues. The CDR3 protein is CASVRGRFF. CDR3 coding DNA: TGCGCCAGCGTCAGGGGTAGGTTCTTC.

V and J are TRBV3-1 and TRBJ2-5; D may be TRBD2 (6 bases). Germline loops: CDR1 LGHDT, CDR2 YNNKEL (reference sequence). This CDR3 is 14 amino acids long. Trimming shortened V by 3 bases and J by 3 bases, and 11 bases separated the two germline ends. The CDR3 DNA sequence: TGTGCCAGCAGCCAGGAGGGCAGGAAAGAGACCCAGTACTTC. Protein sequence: CASSQEGRKETQYF.

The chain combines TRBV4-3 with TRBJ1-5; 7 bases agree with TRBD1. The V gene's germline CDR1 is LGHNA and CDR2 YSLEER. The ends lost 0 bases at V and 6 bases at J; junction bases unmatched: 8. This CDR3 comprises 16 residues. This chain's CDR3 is CASSQEAAGGAQPQHF. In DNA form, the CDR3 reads TGCGCCAGCAGCCAAGAGGCGGCAGGGGGGGCTCAGCCCCAGCATTTT.

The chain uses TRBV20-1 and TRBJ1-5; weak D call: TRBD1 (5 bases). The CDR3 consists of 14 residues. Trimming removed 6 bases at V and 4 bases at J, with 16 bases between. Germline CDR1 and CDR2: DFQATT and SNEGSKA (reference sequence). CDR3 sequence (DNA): TGCAGTGCCCGAGGGGCTGGAGGGAATCAGCCCCAGCATTTT. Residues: CSARGAGGNQPQHF.

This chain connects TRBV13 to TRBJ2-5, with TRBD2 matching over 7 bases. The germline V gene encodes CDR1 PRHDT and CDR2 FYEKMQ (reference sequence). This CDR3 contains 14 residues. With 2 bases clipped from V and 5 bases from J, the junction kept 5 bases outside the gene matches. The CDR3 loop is CASSLRRERETQYF. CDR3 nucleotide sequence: TGTGCCAGCAGCTTAAGGCGGGAGCGGGAGACCCAGTACTTC.

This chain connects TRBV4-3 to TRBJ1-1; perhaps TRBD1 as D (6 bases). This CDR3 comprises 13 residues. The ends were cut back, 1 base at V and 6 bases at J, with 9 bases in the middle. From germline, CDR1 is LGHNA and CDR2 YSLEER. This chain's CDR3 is CASSQGPGAEAFF. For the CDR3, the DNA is TGCGCCAGCAGCCAAGGTCCAGGGGCTGAAGCTTTCTTT.

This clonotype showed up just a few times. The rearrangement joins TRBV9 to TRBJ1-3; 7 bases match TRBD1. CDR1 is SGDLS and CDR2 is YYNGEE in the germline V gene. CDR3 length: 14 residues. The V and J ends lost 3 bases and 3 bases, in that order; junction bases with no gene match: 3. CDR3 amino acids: CASSADRVGNTIYF. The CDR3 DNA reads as TGTGCCAGCAGCGCCGACAGGGTTGGAAACACCATATATTTT.